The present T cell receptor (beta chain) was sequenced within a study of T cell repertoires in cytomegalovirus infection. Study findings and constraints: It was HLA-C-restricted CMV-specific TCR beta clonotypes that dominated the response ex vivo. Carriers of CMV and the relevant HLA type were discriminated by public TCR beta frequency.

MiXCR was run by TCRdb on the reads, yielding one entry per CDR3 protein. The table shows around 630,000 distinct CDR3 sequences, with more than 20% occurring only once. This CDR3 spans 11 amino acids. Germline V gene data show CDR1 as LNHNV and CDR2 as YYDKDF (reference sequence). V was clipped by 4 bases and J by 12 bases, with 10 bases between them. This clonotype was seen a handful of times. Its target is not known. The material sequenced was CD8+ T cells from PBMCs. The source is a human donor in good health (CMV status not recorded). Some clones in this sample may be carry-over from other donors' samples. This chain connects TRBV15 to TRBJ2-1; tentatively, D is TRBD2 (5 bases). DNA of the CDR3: TGTGCCACCAGCATCGGGAAGGGGCAGTTCTTC. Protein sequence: CATSIGKGQFF.